Listed here are 17 T cell receptor beta chains from one sample, sequenced in a study of human T cells and chemical hapten exposure. Time point noted: pre-sensitization, week 0. Treatment denoted: therapeutic diphenylcyclopropenone sensitization with weekly scalp DPC. TCRdb processed the RACE reads anew with MiXCR; each CDR3 protein has one entry. The data contain under 50,000 distinct CDR3 sequences, 7.6% of them singletons. Material: whole blood, obtained in connection with sensitization to the hapten diphenylcyclopropenone (DPC). These receptors originate from a woman between 45 and 65 years old with alopecia areata. Some clones in this sample may be carry-over from other donors' samples.

The rearrangement links TRBV2 to TRBJ2-1; 9 bases fit TRBD2. The CDR3 runs to 12 residues. V lost 7 bases and J lost 6; bases outside the gene matches: 1. From germline, CDR1 is SNHLY and CDR2 FYNNEI. CDR3 nucleotides: TGTGCCAGCAAACTAGCGGGCAATGAGCAGTTCTTC. Translation gives CASKLAGNEQFF.

The gene calls are TRBV5-1 and TRBJ2-1; TRBD2 matches at 10 bases. The CDR3 length is 16 residues. Germline V CDR1 and CDR2: SGHRS, YFSETQ. J lost 7 bases, V lost 3 bases, and 10 bases had no gene match. In nucleotides, the CDR3 is TGCGCCAGCAGCTCCCCAGCGGGAGGGCCGGGGAATGAGCAGTTCTTC. Amino acids: CASSSPAGGPGNEQFF.

This clonotype appeared many times. V and J are TRBV30 and TRBJ1-1, with D unclear. CDR1 is GTSNPN, CDR2 SVGIG, per germline (reference sequence). V lost 0 bases and J lost 1, with 9 bases in between. The CDR3 loop spans 14 amino acids. The CDR3: CAWSVGVQNTEAFF. For the CDR3, the DNA is TGTGCCTGGAGTGTTGGTGTACAGAACACTGAAGCTTTCTTT.

This clonotype showed up many times. This CDR3 is CASSLGAGTSTDTQYF. For the CDR3, the DNA is TGTGCCAGCAGCTTAGGGGCAGGGACTAGCACAGATACGCAGTATTTT. The chain is built from TRBV7-9 and TRBJ2-3; a possible D gene is TRBD2 (6 bases). Germline V CDR1 and CDR2: SEHNR, FQNEAQ (reference sequence). V was clipped by 1 base and J by 0 bases, with 11 bases between them. This CDR3 has 16 residues.

Only a few counts were recorded for this clonotype. J is TRBJ2-1 and V is TRBV20-1; D perhaps matches TRBD2 (6 bases). The CDR3 loop spans 15 amino acids. V gave up 1 base and J gave up 4 bases, with 14 bases separating them. Germline V CDR1 and CDR2: DFQATT, SNEGSKA (reference sequence). CDR3 loop: CSARGTGTPYNEQFF. The DNA for the CDR3 is TGCAGTGCTAGAGGCACCGGGACTCCTTACAATGAGCAGTTCTTC.

At least ten counts were recorded for this clonotype. The J gene is TRBJ2-7, the V gene TRBV7-2; D is ambiguous. Trimming removed 2 bases at V and 0 bases at J, with 14 bases between. This CDR3 is built from 16 residues. Germline lookup yields CDR1 SGHTA and CDR2 FQGNSA. This chain's CDR3 is CASSLQSDSTSYEQYF. For the CDR3, the DNA is TGTGCCAGCAGCTTACAGTCCGACTCGACCTCCTACGAGCAGTACTTC.

This clonotype was recorded many times. The chain couples TRBV7-3 to TRBJ2-1; TRBD2 matches at 13 bases. CDR3 length equals 16 residues. Germline-derived CDR1 and CDR2 are SGHTA and FQGTGA. V trimming: 5 bases; J trimming: 2 bases; junction bases outside the gene matches: 3. The CDR3: CASSRTSGSTYNEQFF. The CDR3 DNA sequence: TGTGCCAGCAGCCGGACTAGCGGGAGCACCTACAATGAGCAGTTCTTC.

The chain is built from TRBV9 and TRBJ1-2, with 7 bases matching TRBD1. Germline V gene lookup returns CDR1 SGDLS and CDR2 YYNGEE. The V segment lost 0 bases and the J segment 8 bases; nucleotides outside the gene matches: 7. This CDR3 is built from 14 residues. For the CDR3, the DNA is TGTGCCAGCAGCGTAGCTGCGCAGGGGGACGGCTACACCTTC. It codes for CASSVAAQGDGYTF.

The rearrangement joins TRBV20-1 to TRBJ2-7; weak D call: TRBD2 (6 bases). Per the germline V gene, CDR1 is DFQATT and CDR2 is SNEGSKA (reference sequence). The V gene lost 3 bases and the J gene lost 0 bases, with 12 bases spanning the gap. This CDR3 contains 14 residues. The CDR3 loop reads CSARKRVSSYEQYF. The DNA of the CDR3 is TGCAGTGCTAGGAAGCGGGTGAGCTCCTACGAGCAGTACTTC.

This clonotype was counted many times. The chain employs TRBV7-9 and TRBJ1-5; no definite D call. Trimming removed 1 base at V and 4 bases at J, with 8 bases between. The CDR3 has 14 residues. Germline assignment: CDR1 SEHNR and CDR2 FQNEAQ (reference sequence). CDR3 residues: CASSLGVGNQPQHF. DNA of the CDR3: TGTGCCAGCAGCTTAGGGGTAGGTAATCAGCCCCAGCATTTT.

V is TRBV5-1 and J is TRBJ2-3, with 11 bases matching TRBD2. Germline V gene data show CDR1 as SGHRS and CDR2 as YFSETQ. Germline trimming cut 1 base from V and 2 bases from J; bases unmatched to any gene: 3. The CDR3 runs 16 residues. The CDR3 sequence is CASSLKLAGVTDTQYF. CDR3 DNA sequence: TGCGCCAGCAGCTTGAAACTAGCGGGGGTCACAGATACGCAGTATTTT.

This clonotype was observed a handful of times. The chain carries TRBV7-8 and TRBJ2-2; perhaps TRBD2 as D (6 bases). CDR1 and CDR2 from the germline V gene are SGHVS and FQNEAQ. The CDR3 is made up of 15 amino acids. Trimming shortened V by 1 base and J by 7 bases, and 13 bases separated the two germline ends. The CDR3 region has the DNA TGTGCCAGCAGCTTAGAGCGGGCCCTCGGCGGGGAGCTGTTTTTT. It encodes CASSLERALGGELFF.

This rearrangement joins TRBV29-1 to TRBJ2-7; 7 bases agree with TRBD1. Germline V gene lookup returns CDR1 SQVTM and CDR2 ANQGSEA. The CDR3 sequence is 13 residues long. Trimming cost V 3 bases and J 3 bases; bases outside gene matches: 5. DNA of the CDR3: TGCAGCGTTGAGGTACGACAGGGCTACGAGCAGTACTTC. This translates into CSVEVRQGYEQYF.

The J gene is TRBJ2-4, the V gene TRBV21-1; the table's D call of TRBD1 was not tested on the DNA. TRBV21-1 has pseudogene status. The CDR3 loop spans 15 amino acids. CDR3 coding DNA: TGTGCCAGCAGCACAGGGGAAACCCTTAAAAACATTCAGTACTTC. It yields the protein CASSTGETLKNIQYF.

This clonotype was detected a few times. The chain couples TRBV28 to TRBJ1-5; D call uncertain. The CDR3 consists of 12 residues. CDR1 is MDHEN, CDR2 SYDVKM, per germline. Trimming stripped 6 bases from V and 9 bases from J, with 12 bases between. As DNA, the CDR3 is TGTGCCAGCAGCCAACAATCCCGGCCCCAGCATTTT. Its protein product is CASSQQSRPQHF.

This chain joins TRBV19 and TRBJ1-1, with 9 bases aligning to TRBD1. The CDR3 consists of 14 residues. Trimming removed 7 bases from V and 7 bases from J; junction bases left unmatched: 10. Germline-derived CDR1 and CDR2 are LNHDA and SQIVND (reference sequence). The DNA of the CDR3 is TGTGCCAGTATGGTCGGGACAGGGTGGAGTGAAGCTTTCTTT. This encodes CASMVGTGWSEAFF.

Ten or more counts support this clonotype. The chain combines TRBV25-1 with TRBJ2-1; 14 bases are shared with TRBD2. Germline-derived CDR1 and CDR2 are MGHDK and SYGVNS. The CDR3 is 16 residues long. Trimming at V came to 2 bases and at J to 5 bases, leaving 2 bases not matched to a gene. CDR3 in amino acids: CASSEGGLAGDNEQFF. CDR3 sequence (DNA): TGTGCCAGCAGTGAAGGGGGACTAGCGGGAGACAATGAGCAGTTCTTC.